Listed here are 21 T cell receptor beta chains from one sample, sequenced in a study of long-term antiretroviral therapy in people with HIV. At the survey level, the v3.0 immunoSEQ assay was run. TCRdb keeps only in-frame clones here, not all; method: immunoSEQ multiplex PCR. The profile covers about 44,000 clones, with 90% to 95% appearing a single time and 2.7% taken by the ten largest. This sample comprised unsorted PBMCs, obtained 3.7 years after starting antiretroviral therapy. These receptor sequences come from a woman aged 45-59 years with HIV.

The CDR3: CASSGDRGNQPQHF. The CDR3, as DNA: TGTGCCAGTAGTGGGGACAGGGGCAATCAGCCCCAGCATTTT. The genes are TRBV19 and TRBJ1-5; TRBD1 matches at 9 bases. CDR1 is LNHDA, CDR2 SQIVND, per germline (reference sequence). CDR3 length equals 14 residues. With V trimmed by 5 bases and J by 2 bases, 1 base remained unmatched.

This clone was seen just once. The chain carries TRBV6-5 and TRBJ1-1, with D unclear. Germline V gives CDR1 MNHEY, CDR2 SVGAGI. The CDR3 totals 11 residues. Deletions cut 5 bases from V and 7 bases from J, with 8 bases between. CDR3 sequence (DNA): TGTGCCAGCAGTAAACAGAGTGAAGCTTTCTTT. Amino acid sequence: CASSKQSEAFF.

The J gene is TRBJ2-7, the V gene TRBV6-6; the D call may be TRBD1 or TRBD2 (5 bases each). Germline assignment: CDR1 MNHNY and CDR2 SVGAGI (reference sequence). V gave up 6 bases and J gave up 3 bases, with 9 bases separating them. The CDR3 spans 12 residues. The CDR3 spells CASRRDDYEQYF. CDR3 sequence (DNA): TGTGCCAGCAGAAGGGACGACTACGAGCAGTACTTC.

This chain uses TRBV29-1 with TRBJ2-3; the D is unclear. This CDR3 comprises 13 residues. Trimming removed 5 bases from V and 7 bases from J, with 16 bases in between. Germline values: CDR1 SQVTM, CDR2 ANQGSEA. In DNA, the CDR3 is TGCAGCGTTCCTAAATCGCCCCGAAATACGCAGTATTTT. It codes for CSVPKSPRNTQYF.

The J gene is TRBJ2-3, the V gene TRBV2, with 8 bases aligning to TRBD2. J gave up 3 bases and V 3 bases, and 14 bases lay outside the gene matches. This CDR3 region has 18 residues. The V gene's germline CDR1 is SNHLY and CDR2 FYNNEI. The CDR3 loop reads CASSERSPRGGQTDTQYF. The CDR3 region has the DNA TGTGCCAGCAGTGAGAGGAGTCCCCGGGGGGGCCAGACAGATACGCAGTATTTT.

The chain has TRBV2 and TRBJ2-3; D perhaps matches TRBD2 (6 bases). Germline-derived CDR1 and CDR2 are SNHLY and FYNNEI. This CDR3 has 15 residues. Trimming pared 3 bases from V and 1 base from J, leaving 11 bases between. CDR3 DNA: TGTGCCAGCAGTGAGAGGAGGGGTGGCACAGATACGCAGTATTTT. As protein: CASSERRGGTDTQYF. Full variable domain (remainder filled in from reference TRBV2 and TRBJ2-3): EPEVTQTPSHQVTQMGQEVILRCVPISNHLYFYWYRQILGQKVEFLVSFYNNEISEKSEIFDDQFSVERPDGSNFTLKIRSTKLEDSAMYFCASSERRGGTDTQYFGPGTRLTVL.

The V and J genes are TRBV6-1 and TRBJ1-1; D is perhaps TRBD1 (5 bases). Per germline, CDR1 MNHNS and CDR2 SASEGT. This CDR3 is built from 13 residues. V lost 0 bases and J lost 11, with 13 bases in between. CDR3 coding DNA: TGTGCCAGCAGTGAAGCTTTGGGGGTCCGGGCTTTCTTT. This codes for CASSEALGVRAFF.

This clone has more than one count but fewer than ten. This sequence joins TRBV9 and TRBJ1-3; D is uncertain. The CDR3 extends over 16 amino acids. Trimming pared 0 bases from V and 0 bases from J, leaving 10 bases between. Germline-derived CDR1 and CDR2 are SGDLS and YYNGEE. DNA for the CDR3: TGTGCCAGCAGCGTAGAAACCGTATCCTCTGGAAACACCATATATTTT. Translation: CASSVETVSSGNTIYF. Variable domain in full (rest from reference TRBV9 and TRBJ1-3): DSGVTQTPKHLITATGQRVTLRCSPRSGDLSVYWYQQSLDQGLQFLIQYYNGEERAKGNILERFSAQQFPDLHSELNLSSLELGDSALYFCASSVETVSSGNTIYFGEGSWLTVV.

The V gene is TRBV7-6, the J gene TRBJ1-6; perhaps TRBD1 as D (5 bases). This CDR3 region has 17 residues. V was clipped by 3 bases and J by 5 bases, with 17 bases between them. The germline CDR1 and CDR2 sequences are SGHVS and FNYEAQ. The CDR3 here is CASSLREQATNNSPLHF. In DNA form, the CDR3 reads TGTGCCAGCAGCTTGAGGGAACAGGCAACTAATAATTCACCCCTCCACTTT.

V gene TRBV9 combines with J gene TRBJ2-7; D is unresolved. Deletions cut 0 bases from V and 0 bases from J, with 10 bases between. The CDR3 extends over 15 amino acids. Germline CDR1 and CDR2: SGDLS and YYNGEE. CDR3 region: CASSVAGFSSYEQYF. The CDR3 coding sequence is TGTGCCAGCAGCGTAGCAGGTTTCAGCTCCTACGAGCAGTACTTC.

This clone was detected once. V usage is TRBV5-8 and J usage is TRBJ2-1; the D gene is possibly TRBD2 (7 bases). The CDR3 extends over 15 amino acids. CDR1 is SGHTS and CDR2 is YDEGEE in the germline V gene. Trimming left V 4 bases short and J 5 bases short, with 16 bases between. CDR3 DNA sequence: TGTGCCAGCAGCCGATACGAGGGGGGGAACAATGAGCAGTTCTTC. Residues: CASSRYEGGNNEQFF.

The chain joins TRBV19 to TRBJ2-3, with 8 bases matching TRBD2. Trimming cost V 5 bases and J 2 bases; bases outside gene matches: 12. Germline CDR1 and CDR2: LNHDA and SQIVND (reference sequence). The CDR3 runs 17 residues. CDR3 region: CASSPRLAGGFTDTQYF. Here the CDR3 DNA reads TGTGCCAGTAGTCCCAGACTTGCGGGGGGCTTCACAGATACGCAGTATTTT.

The rearrangement links TRBV6-5 to TRBJ2-3; TRBD2 matches 9 bases. In germline, CDR1 is MNHEY, CDR2 SVGAGI. The CDR3 extends over 15 amino acids. Trimming removed 0 bases from V and 4 bases from J; junction bases left unmatched: 2. The CDR3 reads CASSYSRTSADTQYF. The CDR3 DNA reads as TGTGCCAGCAGTTACTCGAGGACTAGCGCAGATACGCAGTATTTT.

J is TRBJ2-7 and V is TRBV4-1; the D gene is possibly TRBD1 (7 bases). The V gene's germline CDR1 is MGHRA and CDR2 YSYEKL. This CDR3 is 15 amino acids long. Trimming took off 1 base at V and 4 bases at J, with 14 bases between the two ends. The CDR3 loop reads CASSQGGGTAYEQYF. DNA of the CDR3: TGCGCCAGCAGCCAAGGAGGGGGGACAGCGTACGAGCAGTACTTC.

The CDR3: CASSEARGGPFGELFF. The CDR3 nucleotides read TGTGCCAGCAGTGAAGCGCGGGGGGGCCCATTCGGGGAGCTGTTTTTT. The chain combines TRBV6-1 with TRBJ2-2, with 9 bases fitting TRBD2. Germline V gene sequence: CDR1 MNHNS, CDR2 SASEGT. V trimming: 0 bases; J trimming: 7 bases; junction bases outside the gene matches: 6. This CDR3 region has 16 residues.

V usage is TRBV5-1 and J usage is TRBJ2-3; D unresolved. CDR3 size: 15 residues. V was shortened by 0 bases and J by 0 bases, with 8 bases between the two germline ends. Germline V gene data show CDR1 as SGHRS and CDR2 as YFSETQ. CDR3 coding DNA: TGCGCCAGCAGCTTGGAACTACCGAGCACAGATACGCAGTATTTT. Its protein product is CASSLELPSTDTQYF.

V and J are TRBV15 and TRBJ2-7; no clear D gene. V lost 3 bases and J lost 2, with 5 bases in between. CDR1 and CDR2 (germline): LNHNV, YYDKDF (reference sequence). This CDR3 region has 12 residues. The CDR3 bases are TGTGCCACCAGCAGGAAGCCCTACGAGCAGTACTTC. This codes for CATSRKPYEQYF.

The chain links TRBV11-2 to TRBJ2-3; D is unclear. Germline loops: CDR1 SGHAT, CDR2 FQNNGV. The length of the CDR3 is 17 residues. V lost 5 bases and J lost 3, with 21 bases in between. The CDR3 nucleotides are TGTGCCAGCAGCACCATAGGGCTGGCTGTCATTACAGATACGCAGTATTTT. This encodes CASSTIGLAVITDTQYF.

This chain uses TRBV7-8 with TRBJ2-5; D unresolved. V was shortened by 1 base and J by 1 base, with 7 bases between the two germline ends. The V gene's germline CDR1 is SGHVS and CDR2 FQNEAQ. CDR3 size: 14 residues. The CDR3 coding sequence is TGTGCCAGCAGCTTAGGCTCCAGCCAAGAGACCCAGTACTTC. This sequence encodes CASSLGSSQETQYF.

The chain employs TRBV7-9 and TRBJ2-1; possible D gene TRBD2, 5 bases. CDR3 length: 13 amino acids. Per the germline V gene, CDR1 is SEHNR and CDR2 is FQNEAQ (reference sequence). Trimming cost V 5 bases and J 6 bases, with 11 bases left between them. The CDR3, as DNA: TGTGCCAGCAGCCCAGGCGGGCTCAATGAGCAGTTCTTC. Amino acids: CASSPGGLNEQFF.

The rearrangement uses TRBV18 and TRBJ2-3; perhaps TRBD2 as D (6 bases). The germline CDR1 and CDR2 sequences are KGHSH and LQKENI. This CDR3 has 15 residues. V shed 3 bases and J shed 1 base, with 11 bases lying between them. Here the CDR3 reads CASSPGGPGTDTQYF. The DNA of the CDR3 is TGTGCCAGCTCACCGGGAGGTCCGGGCACAGATACGCAGTATTTT.